One sample yielded the 13 T cell receptor beta chains listed below, sequenced in a study of blood T cell repertoires in COVID-19. TCRdb's copy holds only in-frame clones and misses some; the assay was immunoSEQ multiplex PCR. The sample records about 360,000 clones, about 87% being singletons. Sequenced sample: peripheral blood. The receptors originated from a human donor in a cohort sampled during active COVID-19.

This chain uses TRBV30 with TRBJ2-7; D uncertain. Germline V lookup: CDR1 GTSNPN, CDR2 SVGIG (reference sequence). The CDR3 length is 14 residues. The V and J ends lost 7 bases and 0 bases respectively, with 16 bases between them. The CDR3 sequence: CASLADTSSYEQYF. The DNA for the CDR3 is TGTGCCTCCTTAGCCGATACGAGCTCCTACGAGCAGTACTTC.

In its sample, this clone was seen a few times. The chain is built from TRBV10-3 and TRBJ2-7, with 11 bases matching TRBD2. CDR1 and CDR2 (germline): ENHRY, SYGVKD. V shed 2 bases, J shed 2 bases, and the junction held 23 bases outside the gene matches. The CDR3 extends over 22 amino acids. The CDR3 DNA sequence: TGTGCCATCAGTGAGCTTAGTCTTCGCGGAGGCCTTGGGACTAGCGGAACCTACGAGCAGTACTTC. Its protein product is CAISELSLRGGLGTSGTYEQYF.

This chain links TRBV3-1 (or the pseudogene TRBV3-2) with TRBJ2-7, with 10 bases lining up with TRBD2. Germline lookup yields CDR1 LGHDT and CDR2 YNNKEL (reference sequence). The CDR3 has 14 amino acids. With V trimmed by 3 bases and J by 5 bases, 4 bases remained unmatched. CDR3 DNA: TGTGCCAGCAGCCAGCTAGCGGGAGTCAACGAGCAGTACTTC. It codes for CASSQLAGVNEQYF.

The rearrangement uses TRBV21-1 and TRBJ1-5; TRBD1 is taken as the D call from the table, unchecked against the DNA. TRBV21-1 constitutes a pseudogene. There are 13 residues in the CDR3. Written as DNA, the CDR3 is TGTGCCAGCAATTGGGCAGGGAATCAGCCCCAGCATTTT. This gives the protein CASNWAGNQPQHF.

The gene calls are TRBV5-1 and TRBJ1-3; 8 bases are a match to TRBD1. TRBJ2-2 matches the DNA end more closely, so the J call is doubtful. The CDR3 consists of 15 residues. The V gene's germline CDR1 is SGHRS and CDR2 YFSETQ. The CDR3 region has the DNA TGCGCCAGCAGCGGCGACAGGGGATACACCGGGGAGCTGTTTTTT. Translating it yields CASSGDRGYTGELFF.

This chain uses TRBV4-2 with TRBJ1-6; no firm D call. Between the trimmed V and J ends, which lost 0 bases and 5 bases, there was a span of 8 bases. The CDR3 spans 15 residues. Germline V gene sequence: CDR1 LGHNA, CDR2 YNFKEQ. The CDR3 loop is CASSQDFQDNSPLHF. The DNA of the CDR3 is TGTGCCAGCAGCCAAGATTTCCAGGATAATTCACCCCTCCACTTT.

About this clone itself: Within the sample, other DNA sequences also encode this same CDR3. The chain is built from TRBV30 and TRBJ1-6; 8 bases agree with TRBD1. The J segment lost 6 bases and the V segment lost 3 bases, leaving 4 bases of the junction unmatched. Germline lookup yields CDR1 GTSNPN and CDR2 SVGIG (reference sequence). The CDR3 spans 14 residues. The CDR3 sequence: CAWRLDRVNSPLHF. CDR3 nucleotides: TGTGCCTGGAGGTTGGACAGGGTTAATTCACCCCTCCACTTT.

The chain is built from TRBV7-3 and TRBJ1-1; TRBD1 aligns across 7 bases. CDR3 size: 15 residues. Germline V gene data show CDR1 as SGHTA and CDR2 as FQGTGA. The junction had 9 bases not matched to a gene; V was cut back by 5 bases and J by 3 bases. The CDR3 here is CASSPGGYEDTEAFF. Here the CDR3 DNA reads TGTGCCAGCAGCCCAGGGGGGTATGAGGACACTGAAGCTTTCTTT.

V and J are TRBV19 and TRBJ2-7; D is uncertain. This CDR3 region has 13 residues. CDR1 LNHDA and CDR2 SQIVND come from the germline V gene (reference sequence). The V end was cut by 2 bases, the J end by 6 bases, with 11 bases between. CDR3 amino acids: CASSISVGTEQYF. The CDR3 DNA follows: TGTGCCAGTAGTATATCCGTCGGTACCGAGCAGTACTTC.

The J gene is TRBJ1-1, the V gene TRBV4-2; tentative D call: TRBD1 (6 bases). CDR1 and CDR2 from the germline V gene are LGHNA and YNFKEQ. This CDR3 region has 16 residues. V was clipped by 0 bases and J by 3 bases, with 14 bases between them. The CDR3 DNA is TGTGCCAGCAGCCAAGATGTGGGGGCGGAGGACACTGAAGCTTTCTTT. It encodes CASSQDVGAEDTEAFF.

The chain has TRBV6-5 and TRBJ2-2; 8 positions agree with TRBD2. After removal of 6 bases from V and 3 bases from J, the junction contained 6 bases not matched to a gene. Germline CDR1 MNHEY, CDR2 SVGAGI. The CDR3 is made up of 15 amino acids. CDR3: CASSGLAGHTGELFF. The CDR3 nucleotides read TGTGCCAGCAGCGGCTTAGCGGGACACACCGGGGAGCTGTTTTTT.

The chain links TRBV29-1 to TRBJ2-7, with TRBD2 matching 13 bases. The J segment lost 2 bases and the V segment lost 7 bases, leaving 20 bases of the junction unmatched. The germline V gene has CDR1 SQVTM and CDR2 ANQGSEA. The CDR3 loop spans 19 amino acids. CDR3 in amino acids: CSAAGPEGLAGARPYEQYF. CDR3 DNA: TGCAGCGCAGCGGGCCCGGAAGGACTAGCGGGAGCCCGCCCCTACGAGCAGTACTTC.

V is TRBV10-3 and J is TRBJ2-7; 9 nucleotides agree with TRBD1. CDR3 size: 15 residues. Looked up from germline, CDR1 is ENHRY and CDR2 is SYGVKD. V gave up 5 bases and J gave up 4 bases; unmatched junction bases: 9. In nucleotides, the CDR3 is TGTGCCATCAGTCATAAAGACAGGGGGGTATACGAGCAGTACTTC. It codes for CAISHKDRGVYEQYF.